The rows below give T cell receptor beta chains drawn from one sample of a study of CD8+ T cells in alopecia areata. TCRdb's table, derived via immunoSEQ multiplex PCR, lists solely in-frame clones and lacks some. The sample holds 110,000 or so clones; approximately 51% are singletons and the top ten take 3% to 4%. Sequenced material: CD4+ T cells sorted from blood, taken at week 24, from a patient treated with tofacitinib. These receptors were collected from a human donor with alopecia areata. The CDR3 runs from the conserved cysteine through the conserved F or W.

V gene | CDR3 protein
TRBV5-6 | CASSINTGVETQYF
TRBV21-1 | CASSRGTGGTNEKLFF
TRBV7-3 | CASSRTQRETQYF
TRBV2 | CASSLDREATPQHF
TRBV11-2 | CASSLSGAAQETQYF
TRBV18 | CASSPSLGEQYF
TRBV5-4 | CASSPDSTMNTEAFF
TRBV14 | CASSLLGTAYNEQFF
TRBV21-1 | CASSKASQPKRTPPDTQYF
TRBV2 | CASSDGNSGTQYF
TRBV19 | CASSNRQETQYF
TRBV30 | CAWGGIGEDTGELFF
TRBV30 | CAWSRDPRRPADTQYF
TRBV29-1 | CSVDTTGLPAAFF
TRBV30 | CAWSVSQAQYF
TRBV5-1 | CASHLSSGLGDTQYF
TRBV11-2 | CASSLETPPPSVRQETQYF
TRBV7-9 | CASSRERSYEQYF
TRBV5-1 | CASSPRDTLGEQFF
TRBV29-1 | CSGRAGGPNNEQFF
TRBV29-1 | CSVERGSLSRETQYF
TRBV15 | CATSRDQGTHEQFF
TRBV9 | CASSVRRIDTEAFF
TRBV29-1 | CSVELAGPSMAQYF
TRBV4-2 | CASSQVGGNTEAFF